Given below is one T cell receptor (beta chain) in context. The antigen is unknown. Using immunoSEQ multiplex PCR, the repertoire was profiled, and TCRdb retains in-frame clones only, with some absent. The profile shows some 1,400,000 clones, 95% to 97% of them singletons. These data are taken from a study of shared clonotypes between healthy human individuals. Study-wide results and caveats: The genetic and exposure-history diversity represented was limited by few donors.

Sequenced input: naive CD4+ T cells sorted from blood. Subset indicated: CD45RA+ positively selected. The source is a man aged 30-40 years in good health.

CDR3 sequence (DNA): TGTGCCATCTCGAAGGACAGGGATACCTATGGCTACACCTTC. Its protein product is CAISKDRDTYGYTF. J is TRBJ1-2 and V is TRBV10-3, with 8 bases identical to TRBD1. From germline, CDR1 is ENHRY and CDR2 SYGVKD. The CDR3 has 14 residues. V lost 8 bases to trimming and J lost 4 bases; unmatched junction nucleotides: 9.